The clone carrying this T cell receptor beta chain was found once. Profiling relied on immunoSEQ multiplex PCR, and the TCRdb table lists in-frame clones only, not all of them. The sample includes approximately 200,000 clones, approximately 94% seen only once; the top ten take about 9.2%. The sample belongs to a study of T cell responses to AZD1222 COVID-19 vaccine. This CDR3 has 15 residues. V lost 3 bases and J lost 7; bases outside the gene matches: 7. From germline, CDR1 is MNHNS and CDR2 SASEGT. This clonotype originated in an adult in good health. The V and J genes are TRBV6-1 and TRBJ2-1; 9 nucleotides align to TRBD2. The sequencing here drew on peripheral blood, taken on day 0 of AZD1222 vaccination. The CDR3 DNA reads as TGTGCCAGCAGTGATATCGGCGGGAGGGAAAATGAGCAGTTCTTC. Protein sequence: CASSDIGGRENEQFF.